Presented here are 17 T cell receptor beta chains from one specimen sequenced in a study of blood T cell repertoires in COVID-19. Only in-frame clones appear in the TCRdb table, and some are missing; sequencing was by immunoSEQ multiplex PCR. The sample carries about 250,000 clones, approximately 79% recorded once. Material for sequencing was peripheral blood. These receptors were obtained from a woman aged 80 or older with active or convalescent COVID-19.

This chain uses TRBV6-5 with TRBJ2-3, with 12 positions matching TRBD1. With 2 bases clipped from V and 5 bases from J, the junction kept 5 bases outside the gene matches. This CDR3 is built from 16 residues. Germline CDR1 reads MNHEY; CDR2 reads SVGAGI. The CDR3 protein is CASSYRGQGAKDTQYF. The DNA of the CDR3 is TGTGCCAGCAGTTACAGGGGACAGGGGGCGAAAGATACGCAGTATTTT.

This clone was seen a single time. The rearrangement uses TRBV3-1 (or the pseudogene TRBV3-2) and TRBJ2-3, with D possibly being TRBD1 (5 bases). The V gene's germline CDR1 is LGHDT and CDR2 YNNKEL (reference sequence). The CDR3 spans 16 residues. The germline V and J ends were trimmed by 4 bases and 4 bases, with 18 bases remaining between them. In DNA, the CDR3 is TGTGCCAGCAGCCCTTTTGGCAGGGAAGAATCAGATACGCAGTATTTT. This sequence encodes CASSPFGREESDTQYF.

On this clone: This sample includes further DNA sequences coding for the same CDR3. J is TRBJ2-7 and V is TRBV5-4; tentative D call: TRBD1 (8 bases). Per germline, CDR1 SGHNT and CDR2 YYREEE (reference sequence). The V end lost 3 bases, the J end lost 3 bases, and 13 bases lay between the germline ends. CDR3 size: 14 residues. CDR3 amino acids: CASSSTGGGYEQYF. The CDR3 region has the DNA TGTGCCAGCAGCTCCACAGGGGGGGGCTACGAGCAGTACTTC. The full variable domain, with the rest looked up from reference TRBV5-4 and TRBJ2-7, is ETGVTQSPTHLIKTRGQQVTLRCSSQSGHNTVSWYQQALGQGPQFIFQYYREEENGRGNFPPRFSGLQFPNYSSELNVNALELDDSALYLCASSSTGGGYEQYFGPGTRLTVT.

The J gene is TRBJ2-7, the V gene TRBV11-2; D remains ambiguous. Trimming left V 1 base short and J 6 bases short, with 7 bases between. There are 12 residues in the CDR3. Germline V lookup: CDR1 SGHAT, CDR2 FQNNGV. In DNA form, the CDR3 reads TGTGCCAGCAGCTTAGTAGTAAGCGAGCAGTACTTC. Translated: CASSLVVSEQYF.

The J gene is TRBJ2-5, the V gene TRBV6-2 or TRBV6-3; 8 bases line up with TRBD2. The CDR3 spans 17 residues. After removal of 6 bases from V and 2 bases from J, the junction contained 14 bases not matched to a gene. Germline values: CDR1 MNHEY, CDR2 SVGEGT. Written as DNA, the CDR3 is TGTGCCAGCAGCCGAACCCTCAGCGGGGGTCCACAAGAGACCCAGTACTTC. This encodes CASSRTLSGGPQETQYF.

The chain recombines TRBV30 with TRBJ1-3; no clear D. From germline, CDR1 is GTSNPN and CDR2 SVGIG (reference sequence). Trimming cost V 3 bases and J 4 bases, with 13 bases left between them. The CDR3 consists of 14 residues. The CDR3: CAWRPAGSGNTIYF. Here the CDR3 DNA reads TGTGCCTGGAGGCCCGCGGGTTCCGGAAACACCATATATTTT. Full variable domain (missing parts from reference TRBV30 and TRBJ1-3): SQTIHQWPATLVQPVGSPLSLECTVEGTSNPNLYWYRQAAGRGLQLLFYSVGIGQISSEVPQNLSASRPQDRQFILSSKKLLLSDSGFYLCAWRPAGSGNTIYFGEGSWLTVV.

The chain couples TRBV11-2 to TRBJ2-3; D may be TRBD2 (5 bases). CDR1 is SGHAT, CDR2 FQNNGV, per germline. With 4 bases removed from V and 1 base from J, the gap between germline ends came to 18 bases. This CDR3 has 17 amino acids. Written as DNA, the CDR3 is TGTGCCAGCAGCTCATCCAGACTAACCCGGCGCACAGATACGCAGTATTTT. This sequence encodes CASSSSRLTRRTDTQYF.

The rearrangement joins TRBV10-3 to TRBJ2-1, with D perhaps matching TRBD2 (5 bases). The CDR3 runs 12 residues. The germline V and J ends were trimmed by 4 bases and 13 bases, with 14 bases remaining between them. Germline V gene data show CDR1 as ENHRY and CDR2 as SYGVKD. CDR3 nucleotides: TGTGCCATCAGTGCCTCGGGGTCGGTTCAGTTCTTC. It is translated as CAISASGSVQFF.

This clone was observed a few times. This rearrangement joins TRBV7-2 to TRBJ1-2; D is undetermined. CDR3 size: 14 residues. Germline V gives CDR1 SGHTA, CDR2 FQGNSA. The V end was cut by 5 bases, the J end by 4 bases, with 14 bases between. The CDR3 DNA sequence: TGTGCCAGCAGCCAACGAGGAGCCAGCTATGGCTACACCTTC. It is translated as CASSQRGASYGYTF.

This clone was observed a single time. The CDR3 here is CAWSTYRGPEGTGELFF. The CDR3 region has the DNA TGTGCCTGGAGTACATACAGGGGGCCAGAGGGCACCGGGGAGCTGTTTTTT. The V call is TRBV30, the J call TRBJ2-2, with 9 bases identical to TRBD1. V dropped 2 bases and J dropped 4; count of bases not matched to a gene: 11. The CDR3 runs 17 residues. The germline V gene encodes CDR1 GTSNPN and CDR2 SVGIG (reference sequence).

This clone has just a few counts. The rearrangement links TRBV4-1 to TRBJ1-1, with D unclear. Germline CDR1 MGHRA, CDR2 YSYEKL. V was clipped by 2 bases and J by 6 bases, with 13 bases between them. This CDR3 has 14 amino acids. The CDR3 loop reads CASSQTQRLAEAFF. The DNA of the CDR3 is TGCGCCAGCAGCCAAACCCAGAGGCTGGCTGAAGCTTTCTTT.

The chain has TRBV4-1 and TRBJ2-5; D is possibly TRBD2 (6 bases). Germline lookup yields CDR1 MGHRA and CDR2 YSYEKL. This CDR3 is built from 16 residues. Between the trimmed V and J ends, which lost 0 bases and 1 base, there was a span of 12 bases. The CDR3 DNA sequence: TGCGCCAGCAGCCAAGATTGGCTCGGGGGCCAAGAGACCCAGTACTTC. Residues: CASSQDWLGGQETQYF.

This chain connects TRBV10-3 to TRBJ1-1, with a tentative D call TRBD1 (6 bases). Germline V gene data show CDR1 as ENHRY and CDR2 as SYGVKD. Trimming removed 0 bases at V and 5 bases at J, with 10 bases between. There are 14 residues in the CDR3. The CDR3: CAISESGGATEAFF. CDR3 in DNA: TGTGCCATCAGTGAGTCTGGGGGCGCGACTGAAGCTTTCTTT.

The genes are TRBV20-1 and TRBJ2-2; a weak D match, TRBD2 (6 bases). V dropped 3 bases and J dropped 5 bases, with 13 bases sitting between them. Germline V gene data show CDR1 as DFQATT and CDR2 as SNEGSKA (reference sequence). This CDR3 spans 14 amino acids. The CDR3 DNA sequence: TGCAGTGCTAGTGACGGGGGTTATACCGGGGAGCTGTTTTTT. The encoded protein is CSASDGGYTGELFF.

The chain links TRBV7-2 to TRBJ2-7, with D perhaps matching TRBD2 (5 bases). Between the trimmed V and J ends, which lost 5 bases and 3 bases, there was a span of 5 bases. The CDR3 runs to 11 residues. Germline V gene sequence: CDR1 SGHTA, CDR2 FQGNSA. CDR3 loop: CASSRDYEQYF. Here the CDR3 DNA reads TGTGCCAGCAGCCGGGACTACGAGCAGTACTTC.

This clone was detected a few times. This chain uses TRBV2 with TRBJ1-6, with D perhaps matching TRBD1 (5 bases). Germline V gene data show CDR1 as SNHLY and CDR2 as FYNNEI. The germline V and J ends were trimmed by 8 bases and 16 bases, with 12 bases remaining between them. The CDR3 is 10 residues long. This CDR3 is CASRADILHF. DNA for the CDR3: TGTGCCAGCCGGGCGGACATACTCCACTTT.

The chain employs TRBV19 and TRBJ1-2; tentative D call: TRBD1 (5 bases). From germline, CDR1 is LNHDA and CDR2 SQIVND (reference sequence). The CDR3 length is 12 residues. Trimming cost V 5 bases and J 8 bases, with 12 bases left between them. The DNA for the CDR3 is TGTGCCAGTAGTGTTCCCGACAGAGGCTACACCTTC. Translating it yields CASSVPDRGYTF.